The 18 T cell receptor beta chains presented below share a single source sample, sequenced in a study of blood T cells in healthy people across ages. Sample-barcoded 5' priming and a J-beta primer mix drove a second PCR of roughly 7 to 11 cycles. MiXCR, applied by TCRdb to the 5' RACE reads, yields one record per CDR3 protein. There are about 1.6 million distinct CDR3 sequences in the sample; approximately 32% occur only once, and around 11% lies in the top ten. The sample comprised blood. The source of these receptors is a woman aged 30 to 39 in good health.

This clonotype came up a few times. The chain employs TRBV11-2 and TRBJ2-7; D not certain. CDR3 size: 13 residues. The germline CDR1 and CDR2 sequences are SGHAT and FQNNGV. V was pared by 5 bases and J by 6 bases, with 14 bases between. CDR3 in amino acids: CASSRGPETEQYF. The CDR3 DNA is TGTGCCAGCAGCCGAGGACCCGAAACCGAGCAGTACTTC.

This chain links TRBV29-1 with TRBJ2-7; D perhaps matches TRBD1 (6 bases). Germline assignment: CDR1 SQVTM and CDR2 ANQGSEA. V shed 3 bases and J shed 0 bases, with 15 bases lying between them. The CDR3 is made up of 15 amino acids. CDR3 amino acids: CSVESGTTSSYEQYF. The CDR3 nucleotides read TGCAGCGTTGAGAGTGGGACAACGAGCTCCTACGAGCAGTACTTC.

The table lists this clonotype with a few counts. The rearrangement uses TRBV7-3 and TRBJ2-2, with 9 positions matching TRBD2. CDR1 and CDR2 from the germline V gene are SGHTA and FQGTGA. The CDR3 is 17 amino acids. Losses at the gene ends were 5 bases for V and 6 bases for J; bases not matched to a gene: 13. The CDR3 loop reads CASSPSGAIRGAGELFF. Here the CDR3 DNA reads TGTGCCAGCAGCCCTAGCGGGGCCATCCGAGGGGCCGGGGAGCTGTTTTTT.

As regards this clonotype: A much larger clone sits a single nucleotide away, making a read error possible. This rearrangement joins TRBV4-2 to TRBJ2-3; 10 bases align to TRBD2. The CDR3 is made up of 17 amino acids. Germline V gene data show CDR1 as LGHNA and CDR2 as YNFKEQ. The CDR3 DNA sequence: TGTGCCAGCAGCCAAGACTCCGGGCTAGCGGGGGAAGATGCGCAGTATTTT. Its translation: CASSQDSGLAGEDAQYF.

This clonotype was picked up a small number of times. The chain is built from TRBV10-3 and TRBJ2-3; D is unresolved. This CDR3 comprises 14 residues. Germline V gene data show CDR1 as ENHRY and CDR2 as SYGVKD. V dropped 6 bases and J dropped 4 bases, with 14 bases sitting between them. The CDR3 loop is CAISDPPAADTQYF. In nucleotides, the CDR3 is TGTGCCATCAGCGACCCACCCGCTGCAGATACGCAGTATTTT.

The chain recombines TRBV7-7 with TRBJ2-5; 8 bases are shared with TRBD1. V was pared by 4 bases and J by 4 bases, with 8 bases of the junction left unmatched. The length of the CDR3 is 15 residues. Germline CDR1 is SSHAT and CDR2 is FNYEAQ (reference sequence). The DNA for the CDR3 is TGTGCCAGCAGCTACCGGACAGGGAGGCGAGAGACCCAGTACTTC. As protein: CASSYRTGRRETQYF.

J is TRBJ2-5 and V is TRBV14; D unresolved. The V and J ends lost 0 bases and 5 bases respectively, with 13 bases between them. The CDR3 has 15 amino acids. Per the germline V gene, CDR1 is SGHDN and CDR2 is FVKESK. The DNA for the CDR3 is TGTGCCAGCAGCCAAGATACCCTAGACGGGGAGACCCAGTACTTC. Its protein product is CASSQDTLDGETQYF. Filled out from reference TRBV14 and TRBJ2-5, the complete variable domain reads EAGVTQFPSHSVIEKGQTVTLRCDPISGHDNLYWYRRVMGKEIKFLLHFVKESKQDESGMPNNRFLAERTGGTYSTLKVQPAELEDSGVYFCASSQDTLDGETQYFGPGTRLLVL.

This clonotype has a handful of counts. The genes are TRBV20-1 and TRBJ2-3, with 9 positions matching TRBD1. V trimming: 1 base; J trimming: 3 bases; junction bases outside the gene matches: 5. This CDR3 has 15 residues. Germline-derived CDR1 and CDR2 are DFQATT and SNEGSKA (reference sequence). The CDR3 is CSARAGQGRTDTQYF. DNA for the CDR3: TGCAGTGCTAGAGCGGGACAGGGAAGGACAGATACGCAGTATTTT.

Comment on this clonotype: An end of the junction differs from the germline gene, which may be a read error. The chain carries TRBV20-1 and TRBJ1-2; no reliable D call. The CDR3 extends over 12 amino acids. Germline CDR1 DFQATT, CDR2 SNEGSKA (reference sequence). CDR3 loop: CSARAPETGNTF. DNA for the CDR3: TGCAGTGCTAGAGCCCCGGAAACTGGCAACACCTTC.

This clonotype was seen a few times. V usage is TRBV7-9 and J usage is TRBJ1-4; 11 nucleotides match TRBD1. The CDR3 has 16 amino acids. The trim removed 5 bases at V and 8 bases at J, leaving 10 bases unmatched. Germline V gene lookup returns CDR1 SEHNR and CDR2 FQNEAQ (reference sequence). The CDR3, as DNA: TGTGCCAGCAGCCCACCGTCCGGACAGGGGGCGGAAAAACTGTTTTTT. The encoded protein is CASSPPSGQGAEKLFF.

The CDR3 protein is CASSYQSTLYEQYF. The CDR3 DNA follows: TGTGCCAGCAGCTACCAATCGACTCTCTACGAGCAGTACTTC. The rearrangement joins TRBV13 to TRBJ2-7; no reliable D call. Looked up from germline, CDR1 is PRHDT and CDR2 is FYEKMQ (reference sequence). There are 14 residues in the CDR3. Trimming cost V 4 bases and J 3 bases, with 13 bases left between them.

This chain joins TRBV20-1 and TRBJ1-1; D is ambiguous. In germline, CDR1 is DFQATT, CDR2 SNEGSKA (reference sequence). V was pared by 1 base and J by 0 bases, with 9 bases between. The CDR3 has 14 amino acids. CDR3 sequence reads: CSARVSSMNTEAFF. Here the CDR3 DNA reads TGCAGTGCTAGAGTTAGTAGCATGAACACTGAAGCTTTCTTT.

This clonotype occurred a few times. The chain carries TRBV27 and TRBJ2-3; TRBD2 aligns across 15 bases. There are 21 residues in the CDR3. Germline trimming cut 5 bases from V and 0 bases from J; bases unmatched to any gene: 15. The V gene's germline CDR1 is MNHEY and CDR2 SMNVEV (reference sequence). DNA of the CDR3: TGTGCCAGCAGTATCAGGACTAGCGGGAGGGCTCACCGAAGGAGCACAGATACGCAGTATTTT. It codes for CASSIRTSGRAHRRSTDTQYF.

The chain combines TRBV25-1 with TRBJ2-3; D ambiguous. Between the trimmed V and J ends, which lost 4 bases and 6 bases, there was a span of 14 bases. The CDR3 length is 14 residues. Germline V gene sequence: CDR1 MGHDK, CDR2 SYGVNS. The CDR3 here is CASSGLGPRDTQYF. The CDR3 DNA reads TGTGCCAGCAGTGGGCTAGGACCTCGGGATACGCAGTATTTT.

The chain carries TRBV5-1 and TRBJ1-1; 7 bases are a match to TRBD1. The J segment lost 0 bases and the V segment lost 6 bases, leaving 5 bases of the junction unmatched. The CDR3 sequence is 14 residues long. In germline, CDR1 is SGHRS, CDR2 YFSETQ. The CDR3 loop reads CASKQGTMNTEAFF. The CDR3 coding sequence is TGCGCCAGCAAACAGGGGACCATGAACACTGAAGCTTTCTTT. Based on the CDR3 plus reference TRBV5-1 and TRBJ1-1, the full variable domain is KAGVTQTPRYLIKTRGQQVTLSCSPISGHRSVSWYQQTPGQGLQFLFEYFSETQRNKGNFPGRFSGRQFSNSRSEMNVSTLELGDSALYLCASKQGTMNTEAFFGQGTRLTVV.

This clonotype occurred a few times. The chain couples TRBV3-1 to TRBJ2-7; D is possibly TRBD2 (6 bases). Germline lookup yields CDR1 LGHDT and CDR2 YNNKEL (reference sequence). The CDR3 sequence is 14 residues long. Trimming pared 3 bases from V and 5 bases from J, leaving 14 bases between. The CDR3 coding sequence is TGTGCCAGCAGCCATCGTGAAGGGAGGAACGAGCAGTACTTC. Protein: CASSHREGRNEQYF.

The chain has TRBV7-2 and TRBJ2-5; 13 bases fit TRBD2. The J segment lost 0 bases and the V segment lost 4 bases, leaving 2 bases of the junction unmatched. The germline V gene encodes CDR1 SGHTA and CDR2 FQGNSA. This CDR3 contains 16 residues. CDR3 nucleotide sequence: TGTGCCAGCAGCTACGGACTAGCGGGGGACCAAGAGACCCAGTACTTC. As protein: CASSYGLAGDQETQYF.

This sequence joins TRBV12-3 or TRBV12-4 and TRBJ1-2, with 8 bases that match TRBD1. The V segment lost 7 bases and the J segment 5 bases; nucleotides outside the gene matches: 6. This CDR3 region has 13 residues. CDR3 region: CASTRQGFYGYTF. CDR3 DNA: TGTGCCAGCACCCGACAGGGGTTTTATGGCTACACCTTC.